This is a list of T cell receptor beta chains from one sample in a study of blood T cell repertoires in COVID-19. Data came from immunoSEQ multiplex PCR; TCRdb stores just in-frame clones and leaves some out. The repertoire holds fewer than 200,000 clones, with about 83% as singletons. The sequenced sample was peripheral blood. The receptors were gathered from a man aged 55 to 70 with acute or convalescent COVID-19. The CDR3 runs from the conserved cysteine through the conserved F or W. The D gene is left open where the match is weak. Not every row has a clone size; where given, it reads once, few, many or a size class.

j_gene: TRBJ2-5
d_gene: NA
v_gene: TRBV9
len: 14
abundance: few
CDR3nt: TGTGCCAGCAGCGTAGGGGCATACCAAGAGACCCAGTACTTC
CDR3aa: CASSVGAYQETQYF

j_gene: TRBJ1-1
d_gene: TRBD1
v_gene: TRBV5-1
len: 13
abundance: NA
CDR3nt: TGCGCCAGCAGCCGCGACAGGGGCACTGAAGCTTTCTTT
CDR3aa: CASSRDRGTEAFF

j_gene: TRBJ2-7
d_gene: NA
v_gene: TRBV9
len: 13
abundance: NA
CDR3nt: TGTGCCAGCAGCGTAGCTCCAGCCTACGAGCAGTACTTC
CDR3aa: CASSVAPAYEQYF

j_gene: TRBJ2-7
d_gene: TRBD1
v_gene: TRBV15
len: 16
abundance: few
CDR3nt: TGTGCCACCAGCAGTGGTCAGGGGGCTACGTCCTACGAGCAGTACTTC
CDR3aa: CATSSGQGATSYEQYF

j_gene: TRBJ1-2
d_gene: NA
v_gene: TRBV6-5
len: 13
abundance: NA
CDR3nt: TGTGCCAGCAGTTACTCCAGGGGCTATGGCTACACCTTC
CDR3aa: CASSYSRGYGYTF

j_gene: TRBJ2-1
d_gene: TRBD1
v_gene: TRBV11-1
len: 16
abundance: once
CDR3nt: TGTGCCAGCAGCTGGACAGGGGTAGGGCCCTACAATGAGCAGTTCTTC
CDR3aa: CASSWTGVGPYNEQFF

j_gene: TRBJ1-6
d_gene: NA
v_gene: TRBV5-1
len: 14
abundance: NA
CDR3nt: TGCGCCAGCAGCTCAGGGTTTGATAATTCACCCCTCCACTTT
CDR3aa: CASSSGFDNSPLHF

j_gene: TRBJ1-4
d_gene: NA
v_gene: TRBV28
len: 18
abundance: NA
CDR3nt: TGTGCCAGCAGTTTATTTCGCGGGTATCAGGCAACTAATGAAAAACTGTTTTTT
CDR3aa: CASSLFRGYQATNEKLFF

j_gene: TRBJ1-5
d_gene: NA
v_gene: TRBV19
len: 12
abundance: few
CDR3nt: TGTGCCAGTTCTGGAGGCAATCAGCCCCAGCATTTT
CDR3aa: CASSGGNQPQHF

j_gene: TRBJ2-5
d_gene: TRBD2
v_gene: TRBV11-2
len: 16
abundance: few
CDR3nt: TGTGCCAGCAGCTTGAGGCTAGCGGGAAGGGGAGAGACCCAGTACTTC
CDR3aa: CASSLRLAGRGETQYF

j_gene: TRBJ2-2
d_gene: TRBD2
v_gene: TRBV19
len: 16
abundance: NA
CDR3nt: TGTGCCAGTAGGGGACTAGCGGGGGGTAACACCGGGGAGCTGTTTTTT
CDR3aa: CASRGLAGGNTGELFF

j_gene: TRBJ2-7
d_gene: TRBD2
v_gene: TRBV28
len: 15
abundance: NA
CDR3nt: TGTGCCAGCCACCCCCCTAGCGGCCTCTCCTACGAGCAGTACTTC
CDR3aa: CASHPPSGLSYEQYF

j_gene: TRBJ1-3
d_gene: NA
v_gene: TRBV11-2
len: 17
abundance: NA
CDR3nt: TGTGCCAGCAGCGGCCGGACAGTGGATTGGTCTGGAAACACCATATATTTT
CDR3aa: CASSGRTVDWSGNTIYF

j_gene: TRBJ1-1
d_gene: TRBD1
v_gene: TRBV5-4
len: 15
abundance: once
CDR3nt: TGTGCCAGCAGCTTGGGGACAGGGGGCGAGCCTGAAGCTTTCTTT
CDR3aa: CASSLGTGGEPEAFF

j_gene: TRBJ1-5
d_gene: NA
v_gene: TRBV6-6
len: 14
abundance: NA
CDR3nt: TGTGCCAGCAGTTCACAGACAGGTAGGCAGCCCCAGCATTTT
CDR3aa: CASSSQTGRQPQHF

j_gene: TRBJ1-5
d_gene: NA
v_gene: TRBV5-6
len: 17
abundance: NA
CDR3nt: TGTGCCAGCAGCCGGCCTATAGGCGGATATAGCAATCAGCCCCAGCATTTT
CDR3aa: CASSRPIGGYSNQPQHF

j_gene: TRBJ2-2
d_gene: TRBD1
v_gene: TRBV24-1
len: 14
abundance: NA
CDR3nt: TGTGCCACTGCCGGGACAGGGAGCACCGGGGAGCTGTTTTTT
CDR3aa: CATAGTGSTGELFF

j_gene: TRBJ2-6
d_gene: TRBD1
v_gene: TRBV5-1
len: 16
abundance: NA
CDR3nt: TGCGCCAGTGCGCCAGGGGGAGAGACTGGGGCCAACGTCCTGACTTTC
CDR3aa: CASAPGGETGANVLTF

j_gene: TRBJ2-5
d_gene: NA
v_gene: TRBV6-6
len: 15
abundance: NA
CDR3nt: TGTGCCAGCAGGTCGGCACAGGGCTTTCAAGAGACCCAGTACTTC
CDR3aa: CASRSAQGFQETQYF